Listed here are 8 T cell receptor beta chains from one sample, sequenced in a study of T cells in Graves' hyperthyroidism and ophthalmopathy. The CDR3 regions of TCR beta were amplified from RNA transcripts. Researchers ran a first-round RT-PCR on the TCR CDR3 using the HTBI primer set. TCRdb reprocessed the multiplex PCR reads via MiXCR and lists one record per CDR3 protein. The sample has hundreds of thousands of distinct CDR3 sequences, around 16% seen once. Sequencing used blood. The source is a woman aged 18-30 years with Graves' hyperthyroidism.

Ten or more counts support this clonotype. The CDR3 spells CASSSSTTGKYQPQHF. DNA for the CDR3: TGTGCCAGCAGTTCCTCCACAACAGGGAAATACCAGCCCCAGCATTTT. This chain joins TRBV12-3 or TRBV12-4 and TRBJ1-5; weak D call: TRBD1 (6 bases). CDR3 size: 16 residues. V was pared by 4 bases and J by 7 bases, with 20 bases between.

The chain is built from TRBV6-1 and TRBJ2-7; TRBD2 agrees at 10 bases. The germline CDR1 and CDR2 sequences are MNHNS and SASEGT. There are 15 residues in the CDR3. Trimming removed 2 bases from V and 6 bases from J; junction bases left unmatched: 7. CDR3 sequence (DNA): TGTGCCAGCAGTGAACTTCTAGCGGGAGTCGGCGAGCAGTACTTC. Amino acid sequence: CASSELLAGVGEQYF.

The sample holds many counts of this clonotype. V gene TRBV28 combines with J gene TRBJ1-4, with D possibly TRBD1 on 5 matching bases. This CDR3 is built from 12 residues. Germline CDR1 is MDHEN and CDR2 is SYDVKM. The V end lost 6 bases, the J end lost 10 bases, and 12 bases lay between the germline ends. CDR3 loop: CASSRTRGKLFF. CDR3 nucleotides: TGTGCCAGCAGCCGGACAAGGGGAAAACTGTTTTTT.

This clonotype was counted many times. The V call is TRBV6-1, the J call TRBJ2-5; 9 bases align to TRBD1. CDR3 length: 15 amino acids. Germline V gene lookup returns CDR1 MNHNS and CDR2 SASEGT. V shed 6 bases and J 5 bases; nucleotides not matched to a gene: 10. The CDR3 coding sequence is TGTGCCAGCAGAACAACGACGGACAGGGGCGAGACCCAGTACTTC. It translates to CASRTTTDRGETQYF.

This rearrangement joins TRBV28 to TRBJ1-5; tentative D call: TRBD1 (6 bases). CDR1 and CDR2 (germline): MDHEN, SYDVKM. V lost 10 bases to trimming and J lost 4 bases, with 17 bases between them. CDR3 size: 14 residues. The CDR3 region is CAICGGAGNQPQHF. DNA for the CDR3: TGTGCCATCTGTGGGGGGGCTGGGAATCAGCCCCAGCATTTT.

This clonotype was counted only a few times. V is TRBV20-1 and J is TRBJ1-5, with D perhaps TRBD1 (5 bases). CDR1 DFQATT and CDR2 SNEGSKA come from the germline V gene (reference sequence). The germline V and J ends were trimmed by 4 bases and 0 bases, with 10 bases remaining between them. The CDR3 spans 14 residues. The CDR3 nucleotides read TGCAGTGCTATGGCGGACAATAGCAATCAGCCCCAGCATTTT. It yields the protein CSAMADNSNQPQHF.

Ten or more counts support this clonotype. The chain links TRBV10-3 to TRBJ2-5; D not certain. Trimming removed 7 bases at V and 0 bases at J, with 12 bases between. Germline V gene data show CDR1 as ENHRY and CDR2 as SYGVKD. CDR3 length: 14 residues. The CDR3 region is CAITSRRDQETQYF. The CDR3 DNA reads TGTGCCATCACCTCGAGACGGGACCAAGAGACCCAGTACTTC.

On this clonotype itself: This may be a read error, as it is one base from a much larger clone. The chain uses TRBV27 and TRBJ2-1; D may be TRBD2 (5 bases). The CDR3 is made up of 15 amino acids. Germline-derived CDR1 and CDR2 are MNHEY and SMNVEV (reference sequence). V lost 6 bases and J 7 bases, leaving 19 bases between the germline ends. The CDR3 DNA reads TGTGCCAGCAGCCGAAACGCACTAGTTGGTAATGAGCAGTTCTTC. It specifies CASSRNALVGNEQFF.